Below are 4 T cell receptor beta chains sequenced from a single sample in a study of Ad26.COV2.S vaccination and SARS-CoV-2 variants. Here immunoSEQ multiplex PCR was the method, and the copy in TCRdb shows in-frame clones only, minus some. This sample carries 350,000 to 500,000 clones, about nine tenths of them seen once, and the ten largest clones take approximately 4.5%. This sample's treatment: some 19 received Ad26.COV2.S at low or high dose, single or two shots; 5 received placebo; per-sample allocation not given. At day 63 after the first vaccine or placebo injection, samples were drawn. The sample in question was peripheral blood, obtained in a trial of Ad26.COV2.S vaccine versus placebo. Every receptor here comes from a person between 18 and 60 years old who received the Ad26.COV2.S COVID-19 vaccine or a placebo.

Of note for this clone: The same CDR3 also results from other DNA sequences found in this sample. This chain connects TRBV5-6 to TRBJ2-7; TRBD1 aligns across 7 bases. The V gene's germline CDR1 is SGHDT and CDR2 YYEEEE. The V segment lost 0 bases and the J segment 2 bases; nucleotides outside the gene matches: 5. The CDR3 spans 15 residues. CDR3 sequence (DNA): TGTGCCAGCAGCTTGGGGGCAGGGGGTCCCTACGAGCAGTACTTC. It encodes CASSLGAGGPYEQYF.

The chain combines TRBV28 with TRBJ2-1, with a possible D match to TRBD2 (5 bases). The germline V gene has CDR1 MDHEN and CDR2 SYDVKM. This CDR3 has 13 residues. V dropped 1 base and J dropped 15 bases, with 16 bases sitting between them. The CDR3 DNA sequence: TGTGCCAGCAGTTTATCGGACCCCGGGGTCGTGTTCTTC. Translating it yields CASSLSDPGVVFF. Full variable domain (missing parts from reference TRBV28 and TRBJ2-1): DVKVTQSSRYLVKRTGEKVFLECVQDMDHENMFWYRQDPGLGLRLIYFSYDVKMKEKGDIPEGYSVSREKKERFSLILESASTNQTSMYLCASSLSDPGVVFFGPGTRLTVL.

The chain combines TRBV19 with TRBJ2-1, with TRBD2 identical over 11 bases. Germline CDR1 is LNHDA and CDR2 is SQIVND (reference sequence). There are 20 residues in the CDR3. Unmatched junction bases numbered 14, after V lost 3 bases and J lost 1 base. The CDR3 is CASSMRFSGRAWSSYNEQFF. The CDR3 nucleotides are TGTGCCAGTAGTATGCGGTTTAGCGGGAGGGCCTGGAGTTCCTACAATGAGCAGTTCTTC.

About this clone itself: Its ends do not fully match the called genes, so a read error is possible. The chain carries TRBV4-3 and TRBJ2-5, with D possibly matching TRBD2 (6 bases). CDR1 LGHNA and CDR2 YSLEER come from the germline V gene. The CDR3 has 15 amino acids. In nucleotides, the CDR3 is TGCACCAGCAGCCAAGAGGAGGGCCCTGAAGAGACCCAGTACTTC. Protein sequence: CTSSQEEGPEETQYF.